Listed here are 23 T cell receptor beta chains from one sample, sequenced in a study of blood T cell repertoires in COVID-19. Profiling relied on immunoSEQ multiplex PCR, and the TCRdb table lists in-frame clones only, not all of them. The table lists 270,000 or so clones, about four fifths of them singletons. Sequenced material: peripheral blood. The receptors come from a woman between 18 and 30 years old with acute or convalescent COVID-19.

The CDR3 nucleotides read TGTGCCAGCAGTCCGCCTAACAGGGACGAGCAGTACTTC. Translating gives CASSPPNRDEQYF. The chain couples TRBV12-3 or TRBV12-4 to TRBJ2-7; perhaps TRBD1 as D (6 bases). There are 13 residues in the CDR3. Trimming left V 5 bases short and J 5 bases short, with 13 bases between.

This clone has just a few counts. The chain combines TRBV7-8 with TRBJ2-3; no reliable D call. The CDR3 sequence is 15 residues long. CDR1 SGHVS and CDR2 FQNEAQ come from the germline V gene. Trimming left V 5 bases short and J 2 bases short, with 14 bases between. CDR3 bases: TGTGCCAGCAGCCCTAGACCAACCTCCACAGATACGCAGTATTTT. It encodes CASSPRPTSTDTQYF.

CDR3 sequence: CASSYIGVASYGYTF. For the CDR3, the DNA is TGTGCCAGCAGTTACATCGGGGTAGCGAGCTATGGCTACACCTTC. V usage is TRBV6-5 and J usage is TRBJ1-2; unclear D gene. The CDR3 has 15 amino acids. Trimming removed 2 bases at V and 4 bases at J, with 14 bases between. The germline V gene encodes CDR1 MNHEY and CDR2 SVGAGI.

The chain combines TRBV19 with TRBJ2-1; 11 positions match TRBD2. Trimming cost V 5 bases and J 12 bases; bases outside gene matches: 6. The CDR3 covers 13 residues. Germline V gene sequence: CDR1 LNHDA, CDR2 SQIVND (reference sequence). DNA for the CDR3: TGTGCCAGTAGTCAACTAGCGGGAGTACGGCAGTTCTTC. Protein product: CASSQLAGVRQFF.

The chain uses TRBV4-3 and TRBJ1-2; no definite D call. The ends were cut back, 4 bases at V and 4 bases at J, with 19 bases in the middle. Germline V gives CDR1 LGHNA, CDR2 YSLEER. The CDR3 runs 16 residues. The CDR3 protein is CASSPRGWQDPYGYTF. The CDR3 DNA is TGCGCCAGCAGCCCTAGAGGGTGGCAAGACCCCTATGGCTACACCTTC.

The chain couples TRBV19 to TRBJ2-2, with D tentatively TRBD1 (5 bases). Trimming cost V 3 bases and J 2 bases, with 10 bases left between them. CDR3 size: 15 residues. Germline V CDR1 and CDR2: LNHDA, SQIVND (reference sequence). Written as DNA, the CDR3 is TGTGCCAGTAGTATTCGACAGAGAAACACCGGGGAGCTGTTTTTT. Its protein is CASSIRQRNTGELFF.

CDR3 bases: TGTGCCAGTTCACGGGACAGCGACTACGAGCAGTACTTC. Translated: CASSRDSDYEQYF. V usage is TRBV11-3 and J usage is TRBJ2-7, with 7 bases that match TRBD1. CDR3 length: 13 residues. The junction had 8 bases not matched to a gene; V was cut back by 9 bases and J by 3 bases. Germline V gene lookup returns CDR1 SGHNT and CDR2 YENEEA.

V gene TRBV11-1 combines with J gene TRBJ2-3; TRBD1 might be the D (6 bases). The germline V gene has CDR1 SGHAT and CDR2 FQDESV (reference sequence). Trimming took 7 bases from V and 4 from J, leaving 15 bases between them. CDR3 size: 14 residues. Here the CDR3 reads CASTGTLASDTQYF. As DNA, the CDR3 is TGTGCCAGCACCGGGACATTAGCTTCAGATACGCAGTATTTT. The variable domain in full, with the rest retrieved from reference TRBV11-1 and TRBJ2-3, is EAEVAQSPRYKITEKSQAVAFWCDPISGHATLYWYRQILGQGPELLVQFQDESVVDDSQLPKDRFSAERLKGVDSTLKIQPAELGDSAMYLCASTGTLASDTQYFGPGTRLTVL.

This rearrangement joins TRBV27 to TRBJ1-6; no firm D call. The CDR3 runs to 14 residues. CDR1 and CDR2 (germline): MNHEY, SMNVEV (reference sequence). Between the trimmed V and J ends, which lost 2 bases and 6 bases, there was a span of 8 bases. This chain's CDR3 is CASSLARSNSPLHF. CDR3 coding DNA: TGTGCCAGCAGTTTAGCACGGTCTAATTCACCCCTCCACTTT.

The genes are TRBV7-2 and TRBJ1-1; D remains unclear. Trimming took off 3 bases at V and 4 bases at J, with 9 bases between the two ends. This CDR3 is built from 13 residues. Germline V CDR1 and CDR2: SGHTA, FQGNSA. CDR3: CASSLGEGTEAFF. CDR3 nucleotide sequence: TGTGCCAGCAGCTTGGGAGAGGGCACTGAAGCTTTCTTT. Together with reference TRBV7-2 and TRBJ1-1, the CDR3 gives the full variable domain: GAGVSQSPSNKVTEKGKDVELRCDPISGHTALYWYRQSLGQGLEFLIYFQGNSAPDKSGLPSDRFSAERTGGSVSTLTIQRTQQEDSAVYLCASSLGEGTEAFFGQGTRLTVV.

This chain links TRBV9 with TRBJ2-2, with TRBD2 identical over 9 bases. CDR3 length: 17 residues. J lost 1 base, V lost 2 bases, and 6 bases had no gene match. CDR1 SGDLS and CDR2 YYNGEE come from the germline V gene. DNA of the CDR3: TGTGCCAGCAGCGTGTTAGCGGGAGCCGGGAACACCGGGGAGCTGTTTTTT. It encodes CASSVLAGAGNTGELFF.

The chain employs TRBV3-1 (or the pseudogene TRBV3-2) and TRBJ2-2, with a weak D call TRBD2 (6 bases). The CDR3 sequence is 16 residues long. V lost 7 bases and J lost 3, with 18 bases in between. Per the germline V gene, CDR1 is LGHDT and CDR2 is YNNKEL (reference sequence). CDR3 nucleotide sequence: TGTGCCAGCATGGCCCCTAGCGCCAGATACACCGGGGAGCTGTTTTTT. It encodes CASMAPSARYTGELFF.

The gene calls are TRBV11-2 and TRBJ2-1; D uncertain. V shed 0 bases and J shed 5 bases, with 8 bases lying between them. The germline gives CDR1 SGHAT, CDR2 FQNNGV. This CDR3 spans 14 amino acids. The CDR3, as DNA: TGTGCCAGCAGCTTAGAGATCAGCGACAATGAGCAGTTCTTC. Translation gives CASSLEISDNEQFF.

CDR3 sequence reads: CASSKNGTGISSYNEQFF. In DNA, the CDR3 is TGTGCCAGCAGCAAAAATGGGACAGGGATCAGCTCCTACAATGAGCAGTTCTTC. The chain joins TRBV21-1 to TRBJ2-1; the table's D gene call, TRBD1, was not cross checked with the DNA. TRBV21-1 is noted as a pseudogene. CDR3 length equals 18 residues.

The rearrangement joins TRBV30 to TRBJ1-5; maybe TRBD1 (6 bases). Per germline, CDR1 GTSNPN and CDR2 SVGIG (reference sequence). The CDR3 spans 14 residues. Trimming shortened V by 3 bases and J by 4 bases, and 13 bases separated the two germline ends. The CDR3 reads CAWRPGHSNQPQHF. As DNA, the CDR3 is TGTGCCTGGAGGCCGGGACACAGTAATCAGCCCCAGCATTTT.

The chain links TRBV21-1 to TRBJ2-7; whether TRBD1, the table's D call, matches the DNA was not checked. TRBV21-1 is described as a pseudogene. CDR3 size: 12 residues. CDR3 bases: TGTGCCAGCAGCTCACAGGGATGCGAGCAGTACTTC. It codes for CASSSQGCEQYF.

The V and J genes are TRBV20-1 and TRBJ2-7, with a weak D call TRBD2 (5 bases). V was shortened by 6 bases and J by 7 bases, with 13 bases between the two germline ends. CDR1 is DFQATT and CDR2 is SNEGSKA in the germline V gene (reference sequence). The CDR3 totals 11 residues. The CDR3 DNA follows: TGCAGTGCGGATACTAGGAATGAGCAGTACTTC. It codes for CSADTRNEQYF.

As DNA, the CDR3 is TGTGCCAGCAGCCTCAGGGATTACACAGATACGCAGTATTTT. Amino acid sequence: CASSLRDYTDTQYF. This chain links TRBV7-9 with TRBJ2-3; D may be TRBD1 (5 bases). Germline V gene sequence: CDR1 SEHNR, CDR2 FQNEAQ (reference sequence). Trimming removed 5 bases at V and 2 bases at J, with 11 bases between. The CDR3 totals 14 residues.

The chain joins TRBV28 to TRBJ1-2; 9 bases map to TRBD1. V lost 6 bases and J lost 6; bases outside the gene matches: 11. This CDR3 region has 15 residues. Germline CDR1 reads MDHEN; CDR2 reads SYDVKM. The CDR3 region is CASSGTGHDFDGYTF. In nucleotides, the CDR3 is TGTGCCAGCAGCGGGACAGGGCATGATTTTGATGGCTACACCTTC.

The chain carries TRBV11-3 and TRBJ2-7; D possibly corresponds to TRBD1 (6 bases). CDR3 length: 12 residues. Germline V gene data show CDR1 as SGHNT and CDR2 as YENEEA. Trimming took off 1 base at V and 6 bases at J, with 7 bases between the two ends. As DNA, the CDR3 is TGTGCCAGCAGCTTAGGGGGGCGCGAGCAGTACTTC. It specifies CASSLGGREQYF.

This chain links TRBV5-4 with TRBJ1-1; D is possibly TRBD1 (5 bases). Trimming cost V 9 bases and J 0 bases, with 12 bases left between them. The germline gives CDR1 SGHNT, CDR2 YYREEE (reference sequence). This CDR3 has 13 amino acids. CDR3 loop: CAITTAMNTEAFF. CDR3 nucleotide sequence: TGTGCCATAACGACAGCCATGAACACTGAAGCTTTCTTT.

The V and J genes are TRBV20-1 and TRBJ2-7; D is perhaps TRBD1 (6 bases). CDR3 size: 15 residues. V gave up 3 bases and J gave up 4 bases, with 19 bases separating them. CDR1 is DFQATT and CDR2 is SNEGSKA in the germline V gene (reference sequence). CDR3 sequence reads: CSASSRQGLSYEQYF. For the CDR3, the DNA is TGCAGTGCTAGTTCGCGTCAGGGGTTGTCTTACGAGCAGTACTTC.

The CDR3 DNA reads TGCGCCAGCAGTGAGGGGGCTAGCGGGAGCCATGAGCAGTTCTTC. Translation gives CASSEGASGSHEQFF. The V and J genes are TRBV10-1 and TRBJ2-1; 10 nucleotides line up with TRBD2. Germline V lookup: CDR1 WNHNN, CDR2 SYGVQD (reference sequence). This CDR3 has 15 amino acids. Trimming cost V 2 bases and J 8 bases; bases outside gene matches: 6.